Listed here are 25 T cell receptor beta chains from one sample, sequenced in a study of early T cells in non-severe SARS-CoV-2 infection. TCRdb reanalysed the 5' RACE reads using MiXCR and keeps one entry per CDR3 protein. The sample contains tens of thousands of distinct CDR3 sequences, approximately 14% of which appear only once. What was sequenced was whole blood. These receptors all stem from an adult who was a healthcare worker with PCR-confirmed SARS-CoV-2 infection or an uninfected control (not recorded which).

This clonotype was observed a handful of times. This chain links TRBV20-1 with TRBJ2-3, with 10 bases aligning to TRBD1. V lost 3 bases to trimming and J lost 6 bases; unmatched junction nucleotides: 3. This CDR3 is 13 amino acids long. Germline V gives CDR1 DFQATT, CDR2 SNEGSKA (reference sequence). The CDR3 is CSASGQGVDTQYF. CDR3 sequence (DNA): TGCAGTGCTAGCGGACAGGGGGTTGATACGCAGTATTTT.

This chain links TRBV20-1 with TRBJ2-2; unclear D gene. The CDR3 spans 14 residues. The V and J ends lost 6 bases and 5 bases respectively, with 16 bases between them. Germline CDR1 and CDR2: DFQATT and SNEGSKA (reference sequence). The chain's CDR3 is CSALQSFSTGELFF. The CDR3 nucleotides are TGCAGTGCCCTTCAGTCCTTCAGTACCGGGGAGCTGTTTTTT.

The chain has TRBV6-5 and TRBJ1-2; D unresolved. CDR1 is MNHEY, CDR2 SVGAGI, per germline. V lost 5 bases, J lost 4 bases, and 17 bases lay in between. This CDR3 contains 15 residues. The CDR3: CASSRRVEGVYGYTF. DNA of the CDR3: TGTGCCAGCAGTCGGCGGGTGGAGGGAGTCTATGGCTACACCTTC.

The chain uses TRBV7-2 and TRBJ2-3; 9 bases fit TRBD2. The junction had 12 bases not matched to a gene; V was cut back by 11 bases and J by 0 bases. This CDR3 region has 16 residues. In germline, CDR1 is SGHTA, CDR2 FQGNSA. The CDR3 sequence: CAAGAGGRSSTDTQYF. The CDR3 DNA reads as TGTGCCGCGGGAGCGGGGGGTCGTTCTAGCACAGATACGCAGTATTTT.

This clonotype was counted only a few times. The chain has TRBV12-3 or TRBV12-4 and TRBJ1-6; D perhaps matches TRBD1 (6 bases). This CDR3 has 13 amino acids. The V and J ends lost 3 bases and 8 bases respectively, with 8 bases between them. CDR3 DNA sequence: TGTGCCAGCAGTTTCGCAGGGGATTCACCCCTCCACTTT. This codes for CASSFAGDSPLHF.

V is TRBV5-6 and J is TRBJ1-3, with unresolved D. The CDR3 covers 14 residues. The V gene lost 4 bases and the J gene lost 0 bases, with 8 bases spanning the gap. Germline loops: CDR1 SGHDT, CDR2 YYEEEE. The CDR3 spells CASSPTYSGNTIYF. CDR3 DNA sequence: TGTGCCAGCAGCCCAACTTACTCTGGAAACACCATATATTTT.

This chain uses TRBV4-2 with TRBJ2-1; D possibly corresponds to TRBD2 (5 bases). The V gene lost 0 bases and the J gene lost 2 bases, with 11 bases spanning the gap. CDR3 length: 16 residues. CDR1 and CDR2 from the germline V gene are LGHNA and YNFKEQ. The DNA for the CDR3 is TGTGCCAGCAGCCAAGATGTCGGGATAGCCTACAATGAGCAGTTCTTC. It specifies CASSQDVGIAYNEQFF.

The CDR3 DNA reads TGTGCCAGCAGTGTCCGGGACAGGGCTAACTATGGCTACACCTTC. Translation gives CASSVRDRANYGYTF. The rearrangement uses TRBV6-1 and TRBJ1-2, with 9 bases matching TRBD1. The V gene's germline CDR1 is MNHNS and CDR2 SASEGT. V lost 4 bases, J lost 0 bases, and 3 bases stayed unmatched. The CDR3 is 15 amino acids.

This clonotype was counted ten times or more. This sequence joins TRBV6-2 or TRBV6-3 and TRBJ2-7; 8 nucleotides agree with TRBD1. With 9 bases clipped from V and 3 bases from J, the junction kept 7 bases outside the gene matches. Germline loops: CDR1 MNHEY, CDR2 SVGEGT. This CDR3 has 13 amino acids. The CDR3 protein is CASTTDRDYEQYF. Here the CDR3 DNA reads TGTGCCAGTACGACGGACAGGGACTACGAGCAGTACTTC.

This clonotype was found many times. This chain uses TRBV5-1 with TRBJ1-1, with D maybe TRBD1 (5 bases). The germline gives CDR1 SGHRS, CDR2 YFSETQ. V was clipped by 4 bases and J by 8 bases, with 15 bases between them. The CDR3 is 13 amino acids. CDR3 amino acids: CASSPYLTDEAFF. In DNA form, the CDR3 reads TGCGCCAGCAGCCCCTATTTGACAGACGAAGCTTTCTTT.

This chain connects TRBV20-1 to TRBJ2-5; 9 bases align to TRBD2. Germline CDR1 and CDR2: DFQATT and SNEGSKA (reference sequence). V shed 2 bases and J 6 bases; nucleotides not matched to a gene: 7. The CDR3 consists of 14 residues. The CDR3 here is CSARRPSGIKTQYF. The CDR3 DNA is TGCAGTGCTAGACGGCCTAGCGGGATAAAGACCCAGTACTTC.

The table lists this clonotype with a few counts. The chain is built from TRBV5-1 and TRBJ2-7; D gene ambiguous. V lost 1 base and J lost 2, with 4 bases in between. CDR3 length equals 12 residues. CDR1 is SGHRS and CDR2 is YFSETQ in the germline V gene. DNA of the CDR3: TGCGCCAGCAGCTTGCCGGCCTACGAGCAGTACTTC. This codes for CASSLPAYEQYF. Combining the CDR3 with reference TRBV5-1 and TRBJ2-7 gives the whole variable domain KAGVTQTPRYLIKTRGQQVTLSCSPISGHRSVSWYQQTPGQGLQFLFEYFSETQRNKGNFPGRFSGRQFSNSRSEMNVSTLELGDSALYLCASSLPAYEQYFGPGTRLTVT.

The CDR3 protein is CSAPRLTDTQYF. In DNA form, the CDR3 reads TGCAGTGCCCCCCGCCTCACAGATACGCAGTATTTT. The chain couples TRBV20-1 to TRBJ2-3, with no clear D. Germline lookup yields CDR1 DFQATT and CDR2 SNEGSKA (reference sequence). CDR3 length equals 12 residues. Trimming pared 6 bases from V and 2 bases from J, leaving 9 bases between.

In its sample, this clonotype was seen many times. The rearrangement uses TRBV7-2 and TRBJ1-2; 7 nucleotides align to TRBD1. V lost 3 bases to trimming and J lost 4 bases; unmatched junction nucleotides: 2. Germline V lookup: CDR1 SGHTA, CDR2 FQGNSA. The CDR3 spans 13 residues. The CDR3 coding sequence is TGTGCCAGCAGCTTGGGACAGCTCTATGGCTACACCTTC. Its protein product is CASSLGQLYGYTF.

This clonotype was seen a handful of times. The V and J genes are TRBV10-3 and TRBJ2-3; tentatively, D is TRBD2 (5 bases). CDR1 is ENHRY, CDR2 SYGVKD, per germline. This CDR3 is 12 amino acids long. V was clipped by 11 bases and J by 0 bases, with 9 bases between them. CDR3 amino acids: CAARTSTDTQYF. The CDR3 nucleotides read TGTGCCGCCCGGACTAGCACAGATACGCAGTATTTT.

This clonotype was seen repeatedly, ten times or more. J is TRBJ1-2 and V is TRBV15; D is unclear. With 3 bases removed from V and 8 bases from J, the gap between germline ends came to 10 bases. CDR3 length: 12 residues. Germline V lookup: CDR1 LNHNV, CDR2 YYDKDF (reference sequence). The CDR3 loop is CATSRSETGYTF. The DNA for the CDR3 is TGTGCCACCAGCAGGTCCGAGACAGGCTACACCTTC.

A few counts support this clonotype. The V call is TRBV12-3 or TRBV12-4, the J call TRBJ2-5; D not resolved. V shed 5 bases and J shed 5 bases, with 12 bases lying between them. This CDR3 comprises 13 residues. The CDR3 loop reads CASSLLVQETQYF. CDR3 sequence (DNA): TGTGCCAGCAGTCTTCTTGTGCAGGAGACCCAGTACTTC.

This clonotype was seen a few times. The V gene is TRBV7-6, the J gene TRBJ1-2; D uncertain. CDR1 SGHVS and CDR2 FNYEAQ come from the germline V gene. Trimming shortened V by 5 bases and J by 4 bases, and 20 bases separated the two germline ends. The CDR3 is 16 amino acids. The CDR3 DNA is TGTGCCAGCAGCAATAGGGTGTCAGGATTGAGCTATGGCTACACCTTC. It codes for CASSNRVSGLSYGYTF. The full variable domain, its missing parts supplied by reference TRBV7-6 and TRBJ1-2, is GAGVSQSPRYKVTKRGQDVALRCDPISGHVSLYWYRQALGQGPEFLTYFNYEAQQDKSGLPNDRFSAERPEGSISTLTIQRTEQRDSAMYRCASSNRVSGLSYGYTFGSGTRLTVV.

This clonotype was seen only a few times. The genes are TRBV6-5 and TRBJ1-1, with D unclear. The CDR3 has 16 residues. Germline-derived CDR1 and CDR2 are MNHEY and SVGAGI. Between the trimmed V and J ends, which lost 0 bases and 1 base, there was a span of 12 bases. DNA for the CDR3: TGTGCCAGCAGTTACTCGAAGGTTCGGTCGAACACTGAAGCTTTCTTT. Its translation is CASSYSKVRSNTEAFF.

The sample holds a few counts of this clonotype. V and J are TRBV11-2 and TRBJ2-7; D remains unclear. This CDR3 spans 13 amino acids. Trimming stripped 4 bases from V and 4 bases from J, with 11 bases between. Germline-derived CDR1 and CDR2 are SGHAT and FQNNGV. This CDR3 reads CASSSTKRYEQYF. In DNA form, the CDR3 reads TGTGCCAGCAGCTCCACCAAGAGGTACGAGCAGTACTTC.

As DNA, the CDR3 is TGTGCCAGCAGCCGGGTCGATTACTCCTACGAGCAGTACTTC. Translating gives CASSRVDYSYEQYF. V gene TRBV3-1 combines with J gene TRBJ2-7; D gene ambiguous. V gave up 4 bases and J gave up 0 bases, with 10 bases separating them. From germline, CDR1 is LGHDT and CDR2 YNNKEL (reference sequence). The CDR3 runs to 14 residues.

This clonotype showed up many times. The J gene is TRBJ1-1, the V gene TRBV11-3; 7 bases line up with TRBD1. Looked up from germline, CDR1 is SGHNT and CDR2 is YENEEA. The CDR3 loop spans 13 amino acids. Losses at the gene ends were 5 bases for V and 3 bases for J; bases not matched to a gene: 3. This CDR3 is CASSQGGHTEAFF. Written as DNA, the CDR3 is TGTGCCAGCAGCCAGGGGGGTCACACTGAAGCTTTCTTT. The full variable domain, rest sourced from reference TRBV11-3 and TRBJ1-1, is EAGVVQSPRYKIIEKKQPVAFWCNPISGHNTLYWYLQNLGQGPELLIRYENEEAVDDSQLPKDRFSAERLKGVDSTLKIQPAELGDSAVYLCASSQGGHTEAFFGQGTRLTVV.

This chain uses TRBV30 with TRBJ2-3, with TRBD1 as a possible D gene (6 bases). CDR3 length equals 15 residues. The V end lost 1 base, the J end lost 2 bases, and 13 bases lay between the germline ends. Germline CDR1 and CDR2: GTSNPN and SVGIG (reference sequence). The CDR3 DNA is TGTGCCTGGAGTGCCGGACAGATGAACACAGATACGCAGTATTTT. It is translated as CAWSAGQMNTDTQYF.

This clonotype was seen only a few times. The gene calls are TRBV6-2 or TRBV6-3 and TRBJ1-5; possible D gene TRBD1, 6 bases. This CDR3 has 14 amino acids. Germline values: CDR1 MNHEY, CDR2 SVGEGT. Trimming pared 7 bases from V and 6 bases from J, leaving 16 bases between. The DNA of the CDR3 is TGTGCCAGCACCAAAGGGGGGATAAGTCAGCCCCAGCATTTT. Translation: CASTKGGISQPQHF.

This clonotype has only a few counts. The chain uses TRBV4-2 and TRBJ2-7; the D gene could be TRBD1 or TRBD2 (7 bases each). Looked up from germline, CDR1 is LGHNA and CDR2 is YNFKEQ. The CDR3 has 17 amino acids. V was trimmed by 4 bases and J by 4 bases, leaving 23 bases between them. The CDR3 sequence: CASSPRLLQGGRYEQYF. In nucleotides, the CDR3 is TGTGCCAGCAGCCCAAGACTCCTCCAGGGGGGGAGGTACGAGCAGTACTTC.